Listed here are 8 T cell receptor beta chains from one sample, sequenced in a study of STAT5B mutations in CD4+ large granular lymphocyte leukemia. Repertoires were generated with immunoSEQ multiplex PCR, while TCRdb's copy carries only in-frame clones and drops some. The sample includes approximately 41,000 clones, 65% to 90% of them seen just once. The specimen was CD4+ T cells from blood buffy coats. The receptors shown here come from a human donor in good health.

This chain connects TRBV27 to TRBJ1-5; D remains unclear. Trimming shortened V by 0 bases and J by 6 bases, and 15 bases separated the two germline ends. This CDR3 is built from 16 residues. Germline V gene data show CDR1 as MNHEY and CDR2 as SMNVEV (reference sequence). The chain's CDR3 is CASSLSGYLIGQPQHF. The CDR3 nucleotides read TGTGCCAGCAGTTTATCGGGGTATCTTATTGGTCAGCCCCAGCATTTT.

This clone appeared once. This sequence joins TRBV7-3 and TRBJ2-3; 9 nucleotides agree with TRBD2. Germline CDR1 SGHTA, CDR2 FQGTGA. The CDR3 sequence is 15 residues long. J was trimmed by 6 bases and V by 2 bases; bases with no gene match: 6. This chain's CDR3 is CASSLQAGGDDTQYF. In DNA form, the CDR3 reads TGTGCCAGCAGCTTACAGGCGGGGGGGGATGATACGCAGTATTTT.

The CDR3 DNA sequence: TGCGCCAGCAGCCCGGGAGCGACAGGGACCTCCTACGAGCAGTACTTC. It is translated as CASSPGATGTSYEQYF. The rearrangement links TRBV5-1 to TRBJ2-7; TRBD1 is a possible D gene (7 bases). The CDR3 is 16 amino acids. The germline CDR1 and CDR2 sequences are SGHRS and YFSETQ. Trimming stripped 4 bases from V and 0 bases from J, with 17 bases between.

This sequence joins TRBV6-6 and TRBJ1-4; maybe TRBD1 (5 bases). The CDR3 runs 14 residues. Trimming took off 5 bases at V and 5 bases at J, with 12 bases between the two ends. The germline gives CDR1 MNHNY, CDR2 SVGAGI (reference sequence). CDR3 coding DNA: TGTGCCAGCAGTATGGGACGGGGGAATGAAAAACTGTTTTTT. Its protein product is CASSMGRGNEKLFF.

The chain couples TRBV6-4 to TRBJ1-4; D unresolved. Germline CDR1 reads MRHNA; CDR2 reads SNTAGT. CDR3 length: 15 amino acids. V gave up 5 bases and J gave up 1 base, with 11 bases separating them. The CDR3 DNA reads TGTGCCAGCAGTATTATGTACGGAACTAATGAAAAACTGTTTTTT. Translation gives CASSIMYGTNEKLFF.

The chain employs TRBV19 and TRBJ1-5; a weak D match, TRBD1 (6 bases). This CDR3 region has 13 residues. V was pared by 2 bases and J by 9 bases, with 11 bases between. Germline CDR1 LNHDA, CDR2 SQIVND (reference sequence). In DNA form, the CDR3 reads TGTGCCAGTAGTATAAGGGGGGAAGGGCCCCAGCATTTT. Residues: CASSIRGEGPQHF.

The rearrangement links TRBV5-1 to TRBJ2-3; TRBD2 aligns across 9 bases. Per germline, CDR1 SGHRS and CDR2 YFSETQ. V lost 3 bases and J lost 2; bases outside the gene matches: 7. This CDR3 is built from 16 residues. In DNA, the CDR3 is TGCGCCAGCAGCTCCTCTCTAGCGGGACCCACAGATACGCAGTATTTT. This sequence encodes CASSSSLAGPTDTQYF.

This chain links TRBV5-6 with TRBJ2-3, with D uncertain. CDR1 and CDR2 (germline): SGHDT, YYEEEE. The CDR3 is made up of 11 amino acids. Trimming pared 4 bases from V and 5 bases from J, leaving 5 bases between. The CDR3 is CASSPGDTQYF. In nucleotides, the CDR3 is TGTGCCAGCAGCCCTGGAGATACGCAGTATTTT.